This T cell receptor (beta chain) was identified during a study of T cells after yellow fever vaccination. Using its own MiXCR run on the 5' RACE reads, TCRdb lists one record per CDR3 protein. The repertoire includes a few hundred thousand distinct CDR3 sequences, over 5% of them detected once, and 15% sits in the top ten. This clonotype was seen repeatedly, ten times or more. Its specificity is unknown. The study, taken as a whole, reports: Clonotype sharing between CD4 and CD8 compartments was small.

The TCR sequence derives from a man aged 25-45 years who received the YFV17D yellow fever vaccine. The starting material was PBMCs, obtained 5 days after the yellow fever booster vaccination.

The CDR3 protein is CASKQTSGETQYF. The CDR3 coding sequence is TGCGCCAGCAAACAAACTAGTGGCGAGACCCAGTACTTC. V and J are TRBV5-1 and TRBJ2-5, with D tentatively TRBD2 (5 bases). V was pared by 6 bases and J by 5 bases, with 14 bases between. The CDR3 sequence is 13 residues long. Germline V gene lookup returns CDR1 SGHRS and CDR2 YFSETQ. Together with reference TRBV5-1 and TRBJ2-5, the CDR3 gives the full variable domain: KAGVTQTPRYLIKTRGQQVTLSCSPISGHRSVSWYQQTPGQGLQFLFEYFSETQRNKGNFPGRFSGRQFSNSRSEMNVSTLELGDSALYLCASKQTSGETQYFGPGTRLLVL.